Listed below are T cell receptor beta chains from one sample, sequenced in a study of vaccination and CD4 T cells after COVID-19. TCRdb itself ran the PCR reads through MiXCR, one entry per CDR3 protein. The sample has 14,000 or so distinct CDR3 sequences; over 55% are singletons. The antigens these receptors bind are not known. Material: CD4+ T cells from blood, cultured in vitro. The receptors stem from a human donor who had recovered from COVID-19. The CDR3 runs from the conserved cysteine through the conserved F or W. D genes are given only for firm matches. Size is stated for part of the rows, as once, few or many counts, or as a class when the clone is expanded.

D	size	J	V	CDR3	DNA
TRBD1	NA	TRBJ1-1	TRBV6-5	CASSYGTGFRSWTEAFF	TGTGCCAGCAGTTATGGGACAGGGTTTAGATCTTGGACTGAAGCTTTCTTT
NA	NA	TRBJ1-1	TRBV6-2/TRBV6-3	CAIAGNTEAFF	TGTGCCATCGCAGGGAACACTGAAGCTTTCTTT
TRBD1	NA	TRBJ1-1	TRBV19	CASRGGTGNTEAFF	TGTGCCAGTAGGGGGGGGACAGGGAACACTGAAGCTTTCTTT
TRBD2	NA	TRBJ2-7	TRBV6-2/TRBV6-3	CASSRTGTSDYEQYF	TGTGCCAGCAGTAGAACCGGGACTAGCGACTACGAGCAGTACTTC
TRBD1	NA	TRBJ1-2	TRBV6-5	CASSYPAPGGTYGYTF	TGTGCCAGCAGTTACCCCGCGCCAGGGGGAACCTATGGCTACACCTTC
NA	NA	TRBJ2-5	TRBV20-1	CSARGEGRETQYF	TGCAGTGCTAGGGGGGAAGGGAGGGAGACCCAGTACTTC
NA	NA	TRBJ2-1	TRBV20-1	CSARAGSGQFF	TGCAGTGCTAGAGCGGGGAGTGGGCAGTTCTTC
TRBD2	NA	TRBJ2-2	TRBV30	CACSSRGTSRGGELFF	TGTGCCTGTTCCTCCCGTGGGACTAGCCGAGGCGGGGAGCTGTTTTTT
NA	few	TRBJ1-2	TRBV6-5	CASSYGGSGYTF	TGTGCCAGCAGTTACGGGGGTAGCGGCTACACCTTC
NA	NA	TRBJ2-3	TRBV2	CASMEEITSTDTQYF	TGTGCCAGCATGGAGGAGATCACTAGCACAGATACGCAGTATTTT
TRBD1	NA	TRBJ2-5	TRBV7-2	CASTRTGGETQYF	TGTGCCAGCACCCGGACAGGGGGAGAGACCCAGTACTTC
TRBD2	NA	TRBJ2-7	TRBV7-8	CASSPQLAGGLYEQYF	TGTGCCAGCAGCCCACAACTAGCGGGAGGCCTGTACGAGCAGTACTTC
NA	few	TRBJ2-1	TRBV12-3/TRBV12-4	CARTSYQPGPYNEQFF	TGTGCCAGAACTTCTTACCAGCCCGGCCCCTACAATGAGCAGTTCTTC
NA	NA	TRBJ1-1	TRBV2	CASSDGDTEAFF	TGTGCCAGCAGTGACGGGGACACTGAAGCTTTCTTT
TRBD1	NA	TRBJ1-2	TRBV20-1	CSAREGTGSGYTF	TGCAGTGCTAGAGAGGGGACAGGGTCTGGCTACACCTTC
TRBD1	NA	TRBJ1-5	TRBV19	CASSPRTGSYSNQPQHF	TGTGCCAGTAGTCCCCGGACAGGGAGTTATAGCAATCAGCCCCAGCATTTT
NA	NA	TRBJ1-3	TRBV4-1	CASSQDPGLSGNTIYF	TGCGCCAGCAGCCAAGATCCAGGGCTCTCTGGAAACACCATATATTTT
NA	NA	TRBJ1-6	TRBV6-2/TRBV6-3	CASSYFKGLNSPLHF	TGTGCCAGCAGTTACTTCAAGGGCCTAAATTCACCCCTCCACTTT
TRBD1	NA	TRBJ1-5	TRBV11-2	CASSPTGGNQPQHF	TGTGCCAGCAGCCCGACAGGGGGCAATCAGCCCCAGCATTTT
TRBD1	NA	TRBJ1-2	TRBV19	CASSAHRGPSQGYGYTF	TGTGCCAGTAGTGCCCACAGGGGGCCCTCCCAGGGCTATGGCTACACCTTC
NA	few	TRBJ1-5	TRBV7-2	CASSWGNSNQPQHF	TGTGCCAGCAGCTGGGGCAATAGCAATCAGCCCCAGCATTTT
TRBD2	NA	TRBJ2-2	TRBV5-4	CASSSASGGPNTGELFF	TGTGCCAGCAGCTCGGCTAGCGGAGGGCCGAACACCGGGGAGCTGTTTTTT
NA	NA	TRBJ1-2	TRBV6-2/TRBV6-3	CASRTYTTAKSNYGYTF	TGTGCCAGCAGAACCTATACGACAGCTAAATCTAACTATGGCTACACCTTC
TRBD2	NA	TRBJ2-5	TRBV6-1	CASGTSGGQETQYF	TGTGCCAGCGGAACTAGCGGGGGCCAAGAGACCCAGTACTTC
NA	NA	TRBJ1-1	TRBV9	CASHEAFF	TGTGCCAGCCACGAAGCTTTCTTT
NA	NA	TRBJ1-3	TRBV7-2	CASSLYSGGGGNTIYF	TGTGCCAGCAGCTTATACTCGGGGGGCGGTGGAAACACCATATATTTT
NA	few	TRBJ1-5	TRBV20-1	CSAQRGNGNQPQHF	TGCAGTGCCCAGAGGGGAAATGGCAATCAGCCCCAGCATTTT
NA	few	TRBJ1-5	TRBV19	CASSTTSTGRGNQPQHF	TGTGCCAGTAGTACCACTTCCACAGGGAGAGGCAATCAGCCCCAGCATTTT
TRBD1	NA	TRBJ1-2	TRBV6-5	CASSYSTGGYGYTF	TGTGCCAGCAGTTACTCGACAGGGGGCTATGGCTACACCTTC
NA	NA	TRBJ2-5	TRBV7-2	CASSSGRAGETQYF	TGTGCCAGCAGCTCAGGCAGGGCGGGGGAGACCCAGTACTTC
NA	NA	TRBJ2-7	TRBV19	CATQPHVDSYEQYF	TGTGCCACCCAACCCCACGTAGACTCCTACGAGCAGTACTTC
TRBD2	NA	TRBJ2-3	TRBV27	CASSLLSSGRKDTQYF	TGTGCCAGCAGTTTATTGTCTAGCGGGAGGAAGGATACGCAGTATTTT
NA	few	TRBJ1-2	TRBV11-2	CASSLGGLPYGYTF	TGTGCCAGCAGCTTAGGTGGCCTTCCCTATGGCTACACCTTC
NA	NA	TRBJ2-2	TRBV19	CASSIVGRRTGELFF	TGTGCCAGTAGTATTGTTGGCAGAAGGACCGGGGAGCTGTTTTTT
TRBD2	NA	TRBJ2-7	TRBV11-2	CASSLAPSGIHEQYF	TGTGCCAGCAGCTTAGCCCCTAGCGGCATCCACGAGCAGTACTTC
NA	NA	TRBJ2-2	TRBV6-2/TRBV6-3	CAAVGAYPGELFF	TGTGCCGCCGTGGGGGCGTATCCCGGGGAGCTGTTTTTT